This T cell receptor beta chain appears in the sequencing data of a study of control samples from healthy donors and cancer patients. The data were produced by immunoSEQ multiplex PCR, yet TCRdb's version contains in-frame clones alone and is incomplete. The sample table sets out roughly 190,000 clones. The CDR3 consists of 15 residues. CDR1 and CDR2 (germline): SGHRS, YFSETQ. Trimming left V 2 bases short and J 6 bases short, with 15 bases between. J is TRBJ1-5 and V is TRBV5-1, with a weak D call TRBD1 (6 bases). The sample consisted of blood. This receptor was taken from a young woman in good health. In nucleotides, the CDR3 is TGCGCCAGCAGCTTCAGGGGCGAGCTCGGTCAGCCCCAGCATTTT. It codes for CASSFRGELGQPQHF.